These 8 T cell receptor beta chains share one sample of origin, sequenced in a study of shared clonotypes between healthy human individuals. Measured with immunoSEQ multiplex PCR; TCRdb has only the in-frame clones, and not every one. The sample contains roughly 500,000 clones, roughly 77% of which appear only once. The sequenced sample was PBMCs. These receptors were taken from a woman aged 40 to 55 in good health. Some clones in this sample may be carry-over from other donors' samples.

This chain connects TRBV4-1 to TRBJ2-7; no clear D. The CDR3 has 13 residues. Trimming took off 0 bases at V and 0 bases at J, with 3 bases between the two ends. Germline values: CDR1 MGHRA, CDR2 YSYEKL. CDR3 amino acids: CASSQDTSYEQYF. As DNA, the CDR3 is TGCGCCAGCAGCCAAGACACCTCCTACGAGCAGTACTTC.

Concerning this clone: Other DNA sequences in the same sample also yield this CDR3. The chain couples TRBV7-9 to TRBJ2-1; 7 bases agree with TRBD2. Germline lookup yields CDR1 SEHNR and CDR2 FQNEAQ (reference sequence). V shed 5 bases, J shed 3 bases, and the junction held 4 bases outside the gene matches. CDR3 length equals 14 residues. The DNA for the CDR3 is TGTGCCAGCAGCCAGACTAGCCGCTACAATGAGCAGTTCTTC. Its translation is CASSQTSRYNEQFF.

The J gene is TRBJ2-3, the V gene TRBV28, with D tentatively TRBD2 (6 bases). This CDR3 comprises 16 residues. V lost 4 bases and J lost 0, with 14 bases in between. Looked up from germline, CDR1 is MDHEN and CDR2 is SYDVKM. CDR3 coding DNA: TGTGCCAGCAGTTATAATAGAGCGGGCAGCACAGATACGCAGTATTTT. Its translation is CASSYNRAGSTDTQYF.

This chain links TRBV4-2 with TRBJ2-6; 14 nucleotides match TRBD2. Germline assignment: CDR1 LGHNA and CDR2 YNFKEQ. The CDR3 is 21 residues long. V lost 1 base, J lost 4 bases, and 12 bases stayed unmatched. The CDR3 protein is CASSQVPPRLAGGGGANVLTF. The CDR3, as DNA: TGTGCCAGCAGCCAAGTACCTCCCCGACTAGCGGGAGGGGGAGGGGCCAACGTCCTGACTTTC.

This clone has more than one count but fewer than ten. The same CDR3 also results from other DNA sequences found in this sample. V is TRBV7-3 and J is TRBJ2-5, with 7 nucleotides matching TRBD2. Germline V gene sequence: CDR1 SGHTA, CDR2 FQGTGA. The CDR3 runs 13 residues. J gave up 3 bases and V 3 bases, and 1 base lay outside the gene matches. CDR3: CASSFAGEETQYF. For the CDR3, the DNA is TGTGCCAGCAGCTTTGCGGGAGAAGAGACCCAGTACTTC.

The V call is TRBV9, the J call TRBJ2-3; D is perhaps TRBD1 (6 bases). V lost 4 bases and J lost 1, with 19 bases in between. Looked up from germline, CDR1 is SGDLS and CDR2 is YYNGEE. The CDR3 runs 17 residues. The CDR3 loop reads CASSSHQGDIGTDTQYF. CDR3 nucleotide sequence: TGTGCCAGCAGCTCACACCAAGGGGACATTGGCACAGATACGCAGTATTTT. Full variable domain (rest looked up from reference TRBV9 and TRBJ2-3): DSGVTQTPKHLITATGQRVTLRCSPRSGDLSVYWYQQSLDQGLQFLIQYYNGEERAKGNILERFSAQQFPDLHSELNLSSLELGDSALYFCASSSHQGDIGTDTQYFGPGTRLTVL.

The chain recombines TRBV5-6 with TRBJ2-5; TRBD2 agrees at 10 bases. Germline V gene lookup returns CDR1 SGHDT and CDR2 YYEEEE. V dropped 3 bases and J dropped 1; count of bases not matched to a gene: 6. The CDR3 has 16 amino acids. The CDR3 reads CASSSTTSGLQETQYF. The CDR3 coding sequence is TGTGCCAGCAGCTCAACGACTAGCGGGCTCCAAGAGACCCAGTACTTC.

This chain uses TRBV7-2 with TRBJ1-2; TRBD1 aligns across 8 bases. Losses at the gene ends were 5 bases for V and 4 bases for J; bases not matched to a gene: 6. This CDR3 has 14 residues. Germline V gene sequence: CDR1 SGHTA, CDR2 FQGNSA. CDR3 region: CASSPGGQGYGYTF. The CDR3 nucleotides read TGTGCCAGCAGCCCCGGTGGACAGGGCTATGGCTACACCTTC.